The 7 T cell receptor beta chains in this list originate from one sample, sequenced in a study of spatial heterogeneity in lung cancer. The time point denotes: sample taken at primary tumor resection. Whole RNA obtained from tumor, nontumor lung or frozen PBMC underwent sequencing without sorting. TCRdb ran MiXCR on the 5' RACE reads and lists one entry per CDR3 protein. The sample holds some 1,000 distinct CDR3 sequences, roughly a quarter seen once. The sample consisted of PBMCs, taken at surgery. These receptors were obtained from a female donor with early-stage non-small cell lung cancer.

As to this clonotype: Found in a library prepared for alpha chains, this beta chain is an off-target read, and its abundance has little meaning. The J gene is TRBJ2-3, the V gene TRBV6-6; D gene unclear. The CDR3 is 12 amino acids. The germline V and J ends were trimmed by 2 bases and 4 bases, with 4 bases remaining between them. In germline, CDR1 is MNHNY, CDR2 SVGAGI (reference sequence). This chain's CDR3 is CASSYQADTQYF. The CDR3 DNA is TGTGCCAGCAGTTACCAGGCAGATACGCAGTATTTT.

In regard to this clonotype: Little can be read into the size of this beta chain, an off-target read in a library designed for alpha chains. This chain links TRBV5-5 with TRBJ2-2; a weak D match, TRBD1 (6 bases). V lost 5 bases, J lost 5 bases, and 13 bases lay in between. The germline V gene encodes CDR1 SGHKS and CDR2 YYEKEE (reference sequence). The CDR3 spans 14 residues. The CDR3 nucleotides read TGTGCCAGCAGAGCACCAGGGGTTACCGGGGAGCTGTTTTTT. Its translation is CASRAPGVTGELFF.

Points on this clonotype: A library made for alpha chains picked up this beta chain off target, so its size means little. This chain connects TRBV7-2 to TRBJ2-1; D unclear. Germline V gives CDR1 SGHTA, CDR2 FQGNSA. Trimming removed 1 base at V and 5 bases at J, with 12 bases between. The length of the CDR3 is 15 residues. This CDR3 is CASSLGYMVNNEQFF. The CDR3 coding sequence is TGTGCCAGCAGCTTAGGGTATATGGTTAACAATGAGCAGTTCTTC.

This clonotype was counted a few times. With the library built for alpha chains, this beta chain is off target and its frequency is not meaningful. The chain has TRBV5-1 and TRBJ2-7; maybe TRBD1 (5 bases). The germline V and J ends were trimmed by 0 bases and 2 bases, with 9 bases remaining between them. The germline CDR1 and CDR2 sequences are SGHRS and YFSETQ. CDR3 length: 14 residues. Here the CDR3 reads CASSLGVTAYEQYF. The DNA of the CDR3 is TGCGCCAGCAGCTTGGGGGTGACAGCCTACGAGCAGTACTTC.

This clonotype was detected only a few times. This beta chain is a stray read from a library made for alpha chains; its abundance is not meaningful. The genes are TRBV6-5 and TRBJ2-7; the D is unclear. V gave up 0 bases and J gave up 0 bases, with 3 bases separating them. This CDR3 spans 13 amino acids. CDR1 is MNHEY, CDR2 SVGAGI, per germline. The CDR3 nucleotides are TGTGCCAGCAGTTACTCCGGCTCCTACGAGCAGTACTTC. Residues: CASSYSGSYEQYF.

This clonotype has only a few counts. This beta chain slipped into a library made for alpha chains as a stray read, so its size is not meaningful. The V gene is TRBV2, the J gene TRBJ2-3; D unclear. The CDR3 covers 18 residues. The germline V and J ends were trimmed by 1 base and 0 bases, with 17 bases remaining between them. The V gene's germline CDR1 is SNHLY and CDR2 FYNNEI. Here the CDR3 DNA reads TGTGCCAGCAGTGAAGGCCCCGGACGGCGCAGTAGCACAGATACGCAGTATTTT. This translates into CASSEGPGRRSSTDTQYF.

As regards this clonotype: For a library built for alpha chains, this beta chain is a stray read; little rests on its size. The rearrangement uses TRBV5-1 and TRBJ2-2; possibly TRBD1 for D (5 bases). This CDR3 region has 14 residues. Per germline, CDR1 SGHRS and CDR2 YFSETQ. Trimming removed 7 bases from V and 3 bases from J, with 13 bases in between. CDR3 residues: CASETVPDTGELFF. The DNA of the CDR3 is TGCGCCAGCGAGACAGTACCCGACACCGGGGAGCTGTTTTTT. The whole variable domain, filled in from reference TRBV5-1 and TRBJ2-2, reads KAGVTQTPRYLIKTRGQQVTLSCSPISGHRSVSWYQQTPGQGLQFLFEYFSETQRNKGNFPGRFSGRQFSNSRSEMNVSTLELGDSALYLCASETVPDTGELFFGEGSRLTVL.